The rows below give T cell receptor beta chains drawn from one sample of a study of PD-1 blockade in mismatch repair-deficient tumors. The protocol was immunoSEQ multiplex PCR, while the TCRdb copy is restricted to in-frame clones and leaves out a portion. The sample carries under 50,000 clones, over 60% recorded once. Specimen: PBMCs, collected before pembrolizumab treatment. The receptors originated from an adult with mismatch repair-deficient cancer. CDR3s include the opening cysteine and the closing phenylalanine or tryptophan. The D gene is left open where the match is weak. Expanded clones are given a class, and other clones once, few, many or no size at all.

J	D	V	size	length	DNA	CDR3
TRBJ1-5	NA	TRBV2	few	12	TGTGCCAGCAGAGGTAGCAATCAGCCCCAGCATTTT	CASRGSNQPQHF
TRBJ2-5	NA	TRBV7-9	NA	13	TGTGCCAGCAGCCCCCTAGGTGGAGAGACCCAGTACTTC	CASSPLGGETQYF
TRBJ2-2	NA	TRBV6-1	NA	14	TGTGCCAGCAGTGAAGGGGGGCGCACCGGGGAGCTGTTTTTT	CASSEGGRTGELFF
TRBJ2-1	NA	TRBV19	few	10	TGTGCCAGTAAGGTAGGTGAGCAGTTCTTC	CASKVGEQFF
TRBJ2-5	NA	TRBV7-8	NA	15	TGTGCCAGCAGCTCAGACCTTCTGGGACAAGAGACCCAGTACTTC	CASSSDLLGQETQYF
TRBJ2-3	TRBD2	TRBV19	once	15	TGTGCCAGTAGTACTAGCGGATGGAACACAGATACGCAGTATTTT	CASSTSGWNTDTQYF
TRBJ1-5	NA	TRBV19	NA	12	TGTGCCAGTAGGACGAGTGATCAGCCCCAGCATTTT	CASRTSDQPQHF
TRBJ2-5	TRBD2	TRBV9	once	15	TGTGCCAGCAGCGTAGAGGGCGGGAGTACCGAGACCCAGTACTTC	CASSVEGGSTETQYF
TRBJ1-1	NA	TRBV18	NA	13	TGTGCCAGCTCACCAGGACGGGACACTGAAGCTTTCTTT	CASSPGRDTEAFF
TRBJ1-2	NA	TRBV30	NA	12	TGTGCCTGGAGAGCCTACAGGGAGGGCTACACCTTC	CAWRAYREGYTF
TRBJ1-2	NA	TRBV6-1	NA	13	TGTGCCAGTGGGCCGGAGGGATACTATGGCTACACCTTC	CASGPEGYYGYTF
TRBJ2-1	NA	TRBV19	NA	14	TGTGCCAGTAGCAGGGGAAGTGTGCCAAATGAGCAGTTCTTC	CASSRGSVPNEQFF
TRBJ2-1	NA	TRBV7-9	NA	11	TGTGCCAGCAGCTCCCGCAATGAGCAGTTCTTC	CASSSRNEQFF
TRBJ2-7	TRBD1	TRBV25-1	NA	15	TGTGCCAGCAGTTCAGCGGGACAGGGGACTCACGAGCAGTACTTC	CASSSAGQGTHEQYF
TRBJ2-3	NA	TRBV6-5	once	14	TGTGCCAGCAGGAGGGACGGAGGCACAGATACGCAGTATTTT	CASRRDGGTDTQYF
TRBJ1-2	NA	TRBV4-1	NA	14	TGCGCCAGCAGCCAAGATGGAGGAAAACATGGCTACACCTTC	CASSQDGGKHGYTF
TRBJ2-1	NA	TRBV6-5	once	13	TGTGCCAGCAGGAACGGGCAGACGCATGAGCAGTTCTTC	CASRNGQTHEQFF
TRBJ2-5	TRBD1	TRBV5-5	NA	14	TGTGCCAGCAGCGCGTGGACAGGCCAAGAGACCCAGTACTTC	CASSAWTGQETQYF
TRBJ2-7	NA	TRBV6-1	NA	13	TGTGCCAGCAGTGAACCCGCGACCTACGAGCAGTACTTC	CASSEPATYEQYF
TRBJ2-1	NA	TRBV6-6	NA	14	TGTGCCAGCAGTTACTCCCGGGAGTCTCATGAGCAGTTCTTC	CASSYSRESHEQFF
TRBJ1-1	NA	TRBV19	NA	15	TGTGCCAGTAGTAACCTGGGACTGGGGATTACTGAAGCTTTCTTT	CASSNLGLGITEAFF
TRBJ2-1	TRBD2	TRBV27	NA	14	TGTGCCAGCAGCTTGACCGAACTAGCGGGTGCGCAGTTCTTC	CASSLTELAGAQFF
TRBJ2-5	NA	TRBV13	NA	14	TGTGCCAGCAGCTTAAGGGGCAACCAAGAGACCCAGTACTTC	CASSLRGNQETQYF
TRBJ1-2	NA	TRBV6-5	NA	13	TGTGCCAGCAGTTTCCACATTCTCTATGGCTACACCTTC	CASSFHILYGYTF
TRBJ2-1	TRBD1	TRBV30	NA	13	TGTGCCTGGAGACGCACAGGGGGCATTGAGCAGTTCTTC	CAWRRTGGIEQFF
TRBJ1-4	NA	TRBV5-4	NA	15	TGTGCCAGCAGCTTCGGTCCAGGGGAGATTGAAAAACTGTTTTTT	CASSFGPGEIEKLFF
TRBJ2-1	TRBD2	TRBV5-4	NA	15	TGTGCCAGCAGCTTGGACGGGAGGGCCTACAATGAGCAGTTCTTC	CASSLDGRAYNEQFF
TRBJ2-1	NA	TRBV5-4	NA	15	TGTGCCAGCAGCTTGGACAGGGCTAGCACCAATGAGCAGTTCTTC	CASSLDRASTNEQFF